Below are 5 T cell receptor beta chains sequenced from a single sample in a study of blood T cell repertoires in COVID-19. Only in-frame clones appear in the TCRdb table, and some are missing; sequencing was by immunoSEQ multiplex PCR. The sample holds 190,000 or so clones; roughly nine tenths are singletons and the top ten take roughly 6.7%. Material: peripheral blood. These receptors were taken from a man aged 35-49 years with acute or convalescent COVID-19.

The chain links TRBV20-1 to TRBJ2-7; possibly TRBD2 for D (5 bases). The length of the CDR3 is 15 residues. V was pared by 3 bases and J by 2 bases, with 17 bases between. Looked up from germline, CDR1 is DFQATT and CDR2 is SNEGSKA (reference sequence). The CDR3 coding sequence is TGCAGTGCTAGTCAGCCCGGGGTTTCGACCTACGAGCAGTACTTC. Translating gives CSASQPGVSTYEQYF.

V gene TRBV6-5 combines with J gene TRBJ2-2; D not certain. V was clipped by 8 bases and J by 1 base, with 5 bases between them. The CDR3 is 12 amino acids. Per germline, CDR1 MNHEY and CDR2 SVGAGI. The CDR3 is CASCRNTGELFF. CDR3 in DNA: TGTGCCAGCTGTCGGAACACCGGGGAGCTGTTTTTT.

The V call is TRBV10-3, the J call TRBJ1-5, with 9 positions matching TRBD1. The CDR3 extends over 16 amino acids. J lost 2 bases, V lost 0 bases, and 2 bases had no gene match. In germline, CDR1 is ENHRY, CDR2 SYGVKD. The CDR3 loop reads CAISESDRGGNQPQHF. Written as DNA, the CDR3 is TGTGCCATCAGTGAGTCGGACAGGGGTGGCAATCAGCCCCAGCATTTT.

The chain combines TRBV19 with TRBJ1-1; TRBD1 is a possible D gene (6 bases). The CDR3 totals 13 residues. With 2 bases removed from V and 8 bases from J, the gap between germline ends came to 12 bases. CDR1 is LNHDA, CDR2 SQIVND, per germline (reference sequence). As DNA, the CDR3 is TGTGCCAGTAGTATAACCTGGGGGCGCGAAGCTTTCTTT. It specifies CASSITWGREAFF.

The J gene is TRBJ2-5, the V gene TRBV5-4; tentative D call: TRBD1 (6 bases). This CDR3 comprises 15 residues. Germline V gene data show CDR1 as SGHNT and CDR2 as YYREEE (reference sequence). V was clipped by 1 base and J by 3 bases, with 13 bases between them. This CDR3 is CASSLFLRTEETQYF. The CDR3 coding sequence is TGTGCCAGCAGCTTGTTTCTAAGGACAGAAGAGACCCAGTACTTC.